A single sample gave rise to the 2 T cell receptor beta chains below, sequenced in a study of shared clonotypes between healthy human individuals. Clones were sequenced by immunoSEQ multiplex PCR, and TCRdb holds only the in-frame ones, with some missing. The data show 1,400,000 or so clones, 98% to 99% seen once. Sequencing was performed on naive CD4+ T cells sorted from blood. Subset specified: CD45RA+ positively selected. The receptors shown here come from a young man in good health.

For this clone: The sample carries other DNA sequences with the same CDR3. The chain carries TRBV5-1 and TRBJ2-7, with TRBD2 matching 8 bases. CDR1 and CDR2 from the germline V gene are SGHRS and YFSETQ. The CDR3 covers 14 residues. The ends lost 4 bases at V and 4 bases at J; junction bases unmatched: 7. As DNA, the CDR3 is TGCGCCAGCAGCCTAAGGACTAGCTCTTACGAGCAGTACTTC. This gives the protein CASSLRTSSYEQYF.

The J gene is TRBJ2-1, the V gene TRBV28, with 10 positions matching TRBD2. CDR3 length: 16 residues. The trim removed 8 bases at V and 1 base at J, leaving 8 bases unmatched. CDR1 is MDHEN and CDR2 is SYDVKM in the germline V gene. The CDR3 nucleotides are TGTGCCAGCGCAGTAGCGGGAGGTCGGTCCTACAATGAGCAGTTCTTC. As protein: CASAVAGGRSYNEQFF.